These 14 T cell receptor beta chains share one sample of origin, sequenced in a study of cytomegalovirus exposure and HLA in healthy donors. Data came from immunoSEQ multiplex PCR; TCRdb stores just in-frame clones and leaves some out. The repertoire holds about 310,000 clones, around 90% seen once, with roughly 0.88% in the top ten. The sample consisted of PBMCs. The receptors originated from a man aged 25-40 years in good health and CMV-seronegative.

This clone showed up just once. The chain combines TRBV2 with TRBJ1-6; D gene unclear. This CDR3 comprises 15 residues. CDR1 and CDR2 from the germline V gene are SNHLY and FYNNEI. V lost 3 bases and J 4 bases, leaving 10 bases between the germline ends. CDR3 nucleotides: TGTGCCAGCAGTGATCTCACACCATATAATTCACCCCTCCACTTT. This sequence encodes CASSDLTPYNSPLHF.

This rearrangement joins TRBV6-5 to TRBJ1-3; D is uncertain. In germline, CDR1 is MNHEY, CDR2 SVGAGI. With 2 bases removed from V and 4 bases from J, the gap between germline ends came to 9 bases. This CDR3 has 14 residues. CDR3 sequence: CASSYRGPGNTIYF. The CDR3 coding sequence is TGTGCCAGCAGTTACCGTGGCCCGGGAAACACCATATATTTT.

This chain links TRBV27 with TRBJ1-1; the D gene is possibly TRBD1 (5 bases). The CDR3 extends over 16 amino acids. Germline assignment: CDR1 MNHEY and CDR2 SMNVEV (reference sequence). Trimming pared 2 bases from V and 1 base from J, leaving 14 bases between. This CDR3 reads CASSLGRGESNTEAFF. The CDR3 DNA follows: TGTGCCAGCAGTTTAGGGAGGGGAGAATCGAACACTGAAGCTTTCTTT.

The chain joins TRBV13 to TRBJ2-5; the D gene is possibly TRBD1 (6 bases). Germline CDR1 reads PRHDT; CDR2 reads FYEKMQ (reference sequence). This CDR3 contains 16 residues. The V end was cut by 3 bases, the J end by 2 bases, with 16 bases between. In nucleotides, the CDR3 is TGTGCCAGCAGCTTTAGACGGACAGCCGGACAAGAGACCCAGTACTTC. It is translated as CASSFRRTAGQETQYF.

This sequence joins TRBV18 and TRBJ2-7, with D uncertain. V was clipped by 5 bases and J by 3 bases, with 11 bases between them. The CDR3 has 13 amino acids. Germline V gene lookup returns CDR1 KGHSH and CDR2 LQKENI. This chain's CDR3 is CASSEELDYEQYF. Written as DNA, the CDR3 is TGTGCCAGCTCAGAGGAGCTCGACTACGAGCAGTACTTC. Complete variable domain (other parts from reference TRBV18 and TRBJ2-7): NAGVMQNPRHLVRRRGQEARLRCSPMKGHSHVYWYRQLPEEGLKFMVYLQKENIIDESGMPKERFSAEFPKEGPSILRIQQVVRGDSAAYFCASSEELDYEQYFGPGTRLTVT.

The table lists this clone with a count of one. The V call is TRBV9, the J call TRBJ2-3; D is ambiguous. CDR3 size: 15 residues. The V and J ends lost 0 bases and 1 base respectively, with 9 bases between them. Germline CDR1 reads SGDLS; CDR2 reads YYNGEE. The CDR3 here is CASSVGDMRTDTQYF. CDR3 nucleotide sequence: TGTGCCAGCAGCGTAGGAGACATGCGCACAGATACGCAGTATTTT.

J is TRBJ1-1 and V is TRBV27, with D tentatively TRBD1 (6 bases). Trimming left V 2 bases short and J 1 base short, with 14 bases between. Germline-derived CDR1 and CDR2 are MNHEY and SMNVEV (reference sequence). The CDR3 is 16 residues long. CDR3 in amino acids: CASSLLNRVSNTEAFF. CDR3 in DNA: TGTGCCAGCAGTTTACTTAACAGGGTTTCGAACACTGAAGCTTTCTTT.

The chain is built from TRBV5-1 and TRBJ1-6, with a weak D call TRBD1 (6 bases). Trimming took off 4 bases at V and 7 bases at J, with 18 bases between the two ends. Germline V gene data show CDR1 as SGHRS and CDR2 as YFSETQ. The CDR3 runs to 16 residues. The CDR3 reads CASSGGGPGDNSPLHF. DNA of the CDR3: TGCGCCAGCAGCGGAGGTGGACCAGGGGACAATTCACCCCTCCACTTT.

CDR3 residues: CASSPNRGGTEAFF. In nucleotides, the CDR3 is TGTGCCAGCTCACCTAACAGGGGTGGCACTGAAGCTTTCTTT. This rearrangement joins TRBV18 to TRBJ1-1; 7 nucleotides align to TRBD1. V lost 3 bases and J lost 4; bases outside the gene matches: 5. Germline loops: CDR1 KGHSH, CDR2 LQKENI. The CDR3 extends over 14 amino acids.

CDR3 nucleotide sequence: TGTGCCAGCTCACCCGCAGGAACTCCTAACTATGGCTACACCTTC. Its translation is CASSPAGTPNYGYTF. This chain links TRBV18 with TRBJ1-2; the D is unclear. This CDR3 is 15 amino acids long. Germline lookup yields CDR1 KGHSH and CDR2 LQKENI. V was pared by 3 bases and J by 0 bases, with 11 bases between.

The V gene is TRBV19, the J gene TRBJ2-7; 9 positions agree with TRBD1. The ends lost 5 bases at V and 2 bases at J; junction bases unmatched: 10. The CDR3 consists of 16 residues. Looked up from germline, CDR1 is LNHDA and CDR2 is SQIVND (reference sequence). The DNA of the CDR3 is TGTGCCAGTAGTCCCCCCGGGACAGGGATAACCTACGAGCAGTACTTC. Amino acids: CASSPPGTGITYEQYF.

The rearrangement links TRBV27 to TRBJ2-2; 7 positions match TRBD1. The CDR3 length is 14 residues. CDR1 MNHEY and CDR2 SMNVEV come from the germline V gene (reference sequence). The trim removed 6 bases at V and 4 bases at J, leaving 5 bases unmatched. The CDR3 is CASRGTASTGELFF. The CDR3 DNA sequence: TGTGCCAGCAGGGGGACAGCTTCCACCGGGGAGCTGTTTTTT.

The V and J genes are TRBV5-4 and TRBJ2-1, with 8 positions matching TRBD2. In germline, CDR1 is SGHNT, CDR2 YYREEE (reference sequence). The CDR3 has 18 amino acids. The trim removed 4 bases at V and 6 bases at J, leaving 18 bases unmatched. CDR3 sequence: CASSPGLVPLLVSNEQFF. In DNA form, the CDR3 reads TGTGCCAGCAGCCCGGGACTAGTTCCCTTGCTGGTCTCCAATGAGCAGTTCTTC.

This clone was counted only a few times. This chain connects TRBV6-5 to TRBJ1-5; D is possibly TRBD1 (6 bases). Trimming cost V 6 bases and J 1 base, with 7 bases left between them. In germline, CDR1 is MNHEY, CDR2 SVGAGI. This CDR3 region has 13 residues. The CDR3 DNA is TGTGCCAGCAGCAGGGGAAGCAATCAGCCCCAGCATTTT. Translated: CASSRGSNQPQHF.